This T cell receptor beta chain was retrieved from a study of shared clonotypes between healthy human individuals. Findings of the study overall: With a few donors compared, around 5% of naive CD4 clonotypes were shared.

As for this clone: Its matching antigen is unknown.

CDR3 length: 16 residues. The germline gives CDR1 SGHRS, CDR2 YFSETQ. Trimming left V 4 bases short and J 1 base short, with 17 bases between. Sequencing was performed with immunoSEQ multiplex PCR; in TCRdb, only in-frame clones are kept and a portion is missing. The sample consists of roughly 1,000,000 clones, about 84% of them appearing once. Specimen: memory CD4+ T cells from PBMCs. Subset in this sample: CD45RA-negative fraction. V and J are TRBV5-1 and TRBJ1-1; maybe TRBD1 (5 bases). The sequence was collected from a man between 18 and 35 years old in good health. Some clones in this sample may be carry-over from other donors' samples. The CDR3 DNA reads as TGCGCCAGCAGCCGGACGGGGACCCAGAGGAACACTGAAGCTTTCTTT. Its protein product is CASSRTGTQRNTEAFF.